Following are 28 T cell receptor beta chains from one sample sequenced in a study of technical replicates of blood from a handful of donors. Assay: immunoSEQ multiplex PCR; the TCRdb copy retains only in-frame clones and omits some. The table lists approximately 51,000 clones, around 93% of them singletons. The sample was PBMCs. These receptors all stem from a human donor in good health. Some clones in this sample may be carry-over from other donors' samples.

The chain uses TRBV4-2 and TRBJ1-5, with 7 bases identical to TRBD1. The CDR3 spans 16 residues. CDR1 and CDR2 (germline): LGHNA, YNFKEQ. The V segment lost 2 bases and the J segment 5 bases; nucleotides outside the gene matches: 9. CDR3 protein: CASSQNLDRPDQPQHF. The CDR3 DNA is TGTGCCAGCAGCCAAAACTTGGACAGGCCCGATCAGCCCCAGCATTTT.

This clone has more than one count but fewer than ten. V is TRBV6-6 and J is TRBJ2-1; 9 nucleotides agree with TRBD2. J lost 6 bases, V lost 6 bases, and 9 bases had no gene match. Germline lookup yields CDR1 MNHNY and CDR2 SVGAGI (reference sequence). There are 15 residues in the CDR3. CDR3 DNA: TGTGCCAGCAGCCCGACCGGGACTAGCCGCAATGAGCAGTTCTTC. Translation: CASSPTGTSRNEQFF.

The V call is TRBV7-9, the J call TRBJ2-1; 8 nucleotides agree with TRBD1. The CDR3 has 15 amino acids. V lost 1 base, J lost 7 bases, and 6 bases stayed unmatched. CDR1 is SEHNR and CDR2 is FQNEAQ in the germline V gene (reference sequence). The CDR3 nucleotides read TGTGCCAGCAGCTTAGGCAGGGGGCTTTTAAATGAGCAGTTCTTC. It yields the protein CASSLGRGLLNEQFF.

The chain is built from TRBV28 and TRBJ2-5, with TRBD2 matching over 7 bases. Germline V gene lookup returns CDR1 MDHEN and CDR2 SYDVKM. The CDR3 is made up of 12 amino acids. Losses at the gene ends were 5 bases for V and 4 bases for J; bases not matched to a gene: 1. The CDR3 here is CASSPGGETQYF. The CDR3 region has the DNA TGTGCCAGCAGTCCGGGGGGAGAGACCCAGTACTTC.

The chain links TRBV11-2 to TRBJ2-3; 11 positions match TRBD2. The germline gives CDR1 SGHAT, CDR2 FQNNGV. The CDR3 runs to 16 residues. V gave up 5 bases and J gave up 3 bases; unmatched junction bases: 7. The CDR3 loop is CASSRDSGGATDTQYF. CDR3 DNA: TGTGCCAGCAGCCGAGATAGCGGGGGGGCGACAGATACGCAGTATTTT.

J is TRBJ1-5 and V is TRBV5-4; D is undetermined. The V and J ends lost 2 bases and 5 bases respectively, with 11 bases between them. This CDR3 has 14 residues. Germline CDR1 and CDR2: SGHNT and YYREEE (reference sequence). As DNA, the CDR3 is TGTGCCAGCAGCTTATCCCCATCGGATCAGCCCCAGCATTTT. As protein: CASSLSPSDQPQHF. The whole variable domain, filled in from reference TRBV5-4 and TRBJ1-5, reads ETGVTQSPTHLIKTRGQQVTLRCSSQSGHNTVSWYQQALGQGPQFIFQYYREEENGRGNFPPRFSGLQFPNYSSELNVNALELDDSALYLCASSLSPSDQPQHFGDGTRLSIL.

The V and J genes are TRBV18 and TRBJ1-4, with 8 bases identical to TRBD1. V lost 4 bases and J lost 4; bases outside the gene matches: 5. Germline CDR1 KGHSH, CDR2 LQKENI. The CDR3 is 15 residues long. CDR3 in amino acids: CASSQWTGINEKLFF. CDR3 in DNA: TGTGCCAGCTCACAATGGACAGGGATTAATGAAAAACTGTTTTTT.

The DNA of the CDR3 is TGTGCCAGCAGTTACTCCACGACAAAAACCTACGAGCAGTACTTC. Protein sequence: CASSYSTTKTYEQYF. This chain joins TRBV6-6 and TRBJ2-7; D remains ambiguous. The CDR3 extends over 15 amino acids. CDR1 and CDR2 from the germline V gene are MNHNY and SVGAGI (reference sequence). Trimming removed 0 bases from V and 2 bases from J, with 11 bases in between.

Comment on this clone: The sample holds other DNA sequences that translate to the same CDR3. The V gene is TRBV6-5, the J gene TRBJ2-7; the match to TRBD2 covers 11 bases. Trimming cost V 3 bases and J 0 bases; bases outside gene matches: 1. The germline V gene encodes CDR1 MNHEY and CDR2 SVGAGI. CDR3 length equals 15 residues. Written as DNA, the CDR3 is TGTGCCAGCAGTTATACTAGCGGGAGCTCCTACGAGCAGTACTTC. This encodes CASSYTSGSSYEQYF.

The chain has TRBV6-5 and TRBJ1-1, with D possibly matching TRBD1 (5 bases). V was pared by 2 bases and J by 5 bases, with 15 bases between. The CDR3 covers 15 residues. The germline CDR1 and CDR2 sequences are MNHEY and SVGAGI. The CDR3 coding sequence is TGTGCCAGCAGTTACACGAGCAGGGAAGGAACTGAAGCTTTCTTT. It codes for CASSYTSREGTEAFF.

This chain connects TRBV21-1 to TRBJ2-1; the table names TRBD2, a call not compared with the DNA. TRBV21-1 is flagged as a pseudogene. This CDR3 contains 12 residues. CDR3 amino acids: CASSRRDLSKFF. DNA of the CDR3: TGTGCCAGCAGCAGGCGGGACCTTAGTAAGTTCTTC.

The rearrangement joins TRBV5-1 to TRBJ2-7; TRBD2 aligns across 12 bases. The CDR3 is 16 amino acids. CDR1 is SGHRS, CDR2 YFSETQ, per germline. The V segment lost 4 bases and the J segment 7 bases; nucleotides outside the gene matches: 12. CDR3 bases: TGCGCCAGCAGCCCTCAACCGCTAGCGGGAGGGGGGGAGCAGTACTTC. It specifies CASSPQPLAGGGEQYF. Full variable domain (missing parts from reference TRBV5-1 and TRBJ2-7): KAGVTQTPRYLIKTRGQQVTLSCSPISGHRSVSWYQQTPGQGLQFLFEYFSETQRNKGNFPGRFSGRQFSNSRSEMNVSTLELGDSALYLCASSPQPLAGGGEQYFGPGTRLTVT.

V is TRBV4-1 and J is TRBJ2-5, with 8 bases matching TRBD2. Trimming cost V 0 bases and J 2 bases; bases outside gene matches: 2. CDR3 length: 15 residues. The germline V gene encodes CDR1 MGHRA and CDR2 YSYEKL. This chain's CDR3 is CASSQDQRGQETQYF. In nucleotides, the CDR3 is TGCGCCAGCAGCCAAGATCAGCGGGGGCAAGAGACCCAGTACTTC.

The gene calls are TRBV9 and TRBJ2-5, with 13 bases fitting TRBD2. The CDR3 totals 15 residues. The junction had 4 bases not matched to a gene; V was cut back by 4 bases and J by 4 bases. The germline V gene has CDR1 SGDLS and CDR2 YYNGEE. The CDR3 region is CASSPRTSGRETQYF. The CDR3 region has the DNA TGTGCCAGCAGCCCCCGGACTAGCGGGAGAGAGACCCAGTACTTC.

The V call is TRBV18, the J call TRBJ1-4; perhaps TRBD1 as D (5 bases). The CDR3 consists of 15 residues. V gave up 3 bases and J gave up 8 bases, with 16 bases separating them. Germline loops: CDR1 KGHSH, CDR2 LQKENI. The CDR3 DNA reads TGTGCCAGCTCACCGGCGGTGGGGCTTAGCGAAAAACTGTTTTTT. Protein: CASSPAVGLSEKLFF.

This sequence joins TRBV7-2 and TRBJ2-3, with D perhaps matching TRBD2 (6 bases). Germline V CDR1 and CDR2: SGHTA, FQGNSA. This CDR3 contains 16 residues. V was shortened by 6 bases and J by 0 bases, with 16 bases between the two germline ends. Written as DNA, the CDR3 is TGTGCCAGCAGGGTTTTAGGCGGGGAAAGCACAGATACGCAGTATTTT. Translating it yields CASRVLGGESTDTQYF. Variable domain in full (rest from reference TRBV7-2 and TRBJ2-3): GAGVSQSPSNKVTEKGKDVELRCDPISGHTALYWYRQSLGQGLEFLIYFQGNSAPDKSGLPSDRFSAERTGGSVSTLTIQRTQQEDSAVYLCASRVLGGESTDTQYFGPGTRLTVL.

The chain links TRBV5-1 to TRBJ2-7, with TRBD2 as a possible D gene (5 bases). V gave up 3 bases and J gave up 1 base, with 8 bases separating them. Germline assignment: CDR1 SGHRS and CDR2 YFSETQ. The CDR3 runs to 13 residues. The CDR3 sequence: CASSWTASYEQYF. In DNA form, the CDR3 reads TGCGCCAGCAGCTGGACTGCTTCCTACGAGCAGTACTTC.

The chain combines TRBV30 with TRBJ2-3; tentatively, D is TRBD2 (5 bases). In germline, CDR1 is GTSNPN, CDR2 SVGIG (reference sequence). The CDR3 is 13 amino acids. Deletions cut 0 bases from V and 4 bases from J, with 8 bases between. CDR3 coding DNA: TGTGCCTGGAGTGTCGCTAGCCCAGATACGCAGTATTTT. Its translation is CAWSVASPDTQYF.

The chain recombines TRBV10-3 with TRBJ2-1; 8 bases map to TRBD2. The germline V gene has CDR1 ENHRY and CDR2 SYGVKD. This CDR3 has 13 residues. V was clipped by 8 bases and J by 6 bases; unmatched bases: 6. The CDR3: CAIRVAGSNEQFF. As DNA, the CDR3 is TGTGCCATCCGGGTAGCGGGGTCCAATGAGCAGTTCTTC.

The chain employs TRBV6-5 and TRBJ2-7; D not resolved. Germline CDR1 MNHEY, CDR2 SVGAGI. The CDR3 runs to 13 residues. Trimming pared 0 bases from V and 4 bases from J, leaving 7 bases between. The CDR3 reads CASSYSELYEQYF. DNA for the CDR3: TGTGCCAGCAGTTACTCCGAGCTTTACGAGCAGTACTTC.

V gene TRBV6-6 combines with J gene TRBJ2-5; possible D gene TRBD2, 5 bases. Germline V gives CDR1 MNHNY, CDR2 SVGAGI (reference sequence). V was cut by 0 bases and J by 5 bases, with 10 bases left in between. The CDR3 totals 14 residues. CDR3 DNA: TGTGCCAGCAGTTACTCAGCTAGCTCGGAGACCCAGTACTTC. Translated: CASSYSASSETQYF.

This chain connects TRBV11-2 to TRBJ2-1; 10 nucleotides agree with TRBD2. With 5 bases clipped from V and 9 bases from J, the junction kept 13 bases outside the gene matches. The germline V gene encodes CDR1 SGHAT and CDR2 FQNNGV. The CDR3 is made up of 16 amino acids. The CDR3 here is CASSPLAGGPASEQFF. As DNA, the CDR3 is TGTGCCAGCAGCCCGTTAGCGGGGGGCCCGGCGAGTGAGCAGTTCTTC.

A single count supports this clone. The chain recombines TRBV20-1 with TRBJ1-1; TRBD1 matches at 7 bases. The V gene's germline CDR1 is DFQATT and CDR2 SNEGSKA (reference sequence). V was pared by 7 bases and J by 11 bases, with 4 bases of the junction left unmatched. The CDR3 covers 9 residues. For the CDR3, the DNA is TGCAGTGATAAACAGGGGGCTTTCTTT. Translation gives CSDKQGAFF.

The gene calls are TRBV18 and TRBJ2-1, with D maybe TRBD1 (5 bases). The germline V and J ends were trimmed by 7 bases and 0 bases, with 13 bases remaining between them. The CDR3 loop spans 15 amino acids. Germline lookup yields CDR1 KGHSH and CDR2 LQKENI. The CDR3 region is CASLTFRDSYNEQFF. As DNA, the CDR3 is TGTGCCAGCTTAACCTTCAGGGACTCCTACAATGAGCAGTTCTTC.

The chain is built from TRBV6-1 and TRBJ2-5; 9 bases line up with TRBD1. Trimming took 4 bases from V and 6 from J; bases not matched to a gene: 6. Per germline, CDR1 MNHNS and CDR2 SASEGT. The CDR3 spans 14 residues. CDR3 coding DNA: TGTGCCAGCAGTGGAGAGGGACAGGGCCAGACCCAGTACTTC. Protein: CASSGEGQGQTQYF.

V and J are TRBV9 and TRBJ1-1; tentatively, D is TRBD1 (6 bases). V gave up 4 bases and J gave up 2 bases, with 12 bases separating them. The CDR3 extends over 14 amino acids. CDR1 and CDR2 (germline): SGDLS, YYNGEE. CDR3 sequence: CASSPKQGNTEAFF. The CDR3 DNA reads TGTGCCAGCAGCCCTAAACAGGGAAACACTGAAGCTTTCTTT. The full variable domain, its missing parts supplied by reference TRBV9 and TRBJ1-1, is DSGVTQTPKHLITATGQRVTLRCSPRSGDLSVYWYQQSLDQGLQFLIQYYNGEERAKGNILERFSAQQFPDLHSELNLSSLELGDSALYFCASSPKQGNTEAFFGQGTRLTVV.

The J gene is TRBJ2-7, the V gene TRBV11-2, with 7 bases that match TRBD2. This CDR3 is 13 amino acids long. The ends lost 4 bases at V and 6 bases at J; junction bases unmatched: 6. CDR1 and CDR2 from the germline V gene are SGHAT and FQNNGV. DNA for the CDR3: TGTGCCAGCAGCTCGGGGGAGGGGCTCGAGCAGTACTTC. It yields the protein CASSSGEGLEQYF.

The count of this clone is one. V gene TRBV6-5 combines with J gene TRBJ2-3, with D possibly TRBD1 on 5 matching bases. The germline V gene has CDR1 MNHEY and CDR2 SVGAGI. V lost 10 bases and J 4 bases, leaving 18 bases between the germline ends. The CDR3 has 14 residues. CDR3 sequence reads: CATARLGAADTQYF. DNA of the CDR3: TGTGCCACGGCCCGGTTAGGGGCGGCAGATACGCAGTATTTT.